The 5 T cell receptor beta chains listed next were all sequenced from one sample in a study of blood T cell repertoires in COVID-19 (dated by TCRdb to 2020 to 2022). Libraries were made using the immunoSEQ multiplex PCR assay. TCRdb carries this immuneACCESS record with in-frame sequences only. Its versions omit some clonotypes, under half of them owing to an unresolved V gene in the studies checked, with the rest unexplained. The sample table shows 250,000 to 300,000 clones, and approximately 88% are seen once. The top ten clonotypes cover about 1.8% of the sample. Sequencing was performed on PBMCs or T cells enriched from blood (not recorded which). The origin of the receptors is a woman between 40 and 50 years old who had recovered from COVID-19.

The rearrangement links TRBV7-8 to TRBJ1-1, with D tentatively TRBD1 (6 bases). Germline V gene sequence: CDR1 SGHVS, CDR2 FQNEAQ. Trimming removed 3 bases from V and 5 bases from J, with 16 bases in between. The CDR3 is 15 residues long. The CDR3 region is CASSLGTGTKTEAFF. The DNA of the CDR3 is TGTGCCAGCAGCTTGGGTACCGGGACAAAGACTGAAGCTTTCTTT.

The rearrangement joins TRBV30 to TRBJ2-2; possible D gene TRBD2, 5 bases. Trimming pared 5 bases from V and 1 base from J, leaving 17 bases between. The CDR3 is 16 residues long. CDR1 is GTSNPN, CDR2 SVGIG, per germline (reference sequence). The chain's CDR3 is CAWSEGVPRNTGELFF. The CDR3 DNA sequence: TGTGCCTGGTCCGAGGGCGTACCTAGGAACACCGGGGAGCTGTTTTTT.

This chain connects TRBV4-2 to TRBJ1-2, with 10 bases identical to TRBD1. With 0 bases clipped from V and 6 bases from J, the junction kept 10 bases outside the gene matches. The CDR3 loop spans 17 amino acids. Per the germline V gene, CDR1 is LGHNA and CDR2 is YNFKEQ. The CDR3 protein is CASSQDLRGQGLHGYTF. The CDR3 DNA follows: TGTGCCAGCAGCCAAGACCTGAGGGGACAGGGGTTACATGGCTACACCTTC.

The chain has TRBV5-8 and TRBJ2-2; 10 bases are a match to TRBD2. Germline CDR1 is SGHTS and CDR2 is YDEGEE. The CDR3 runs 19 residues. The V segment lost 1 base and the J segment 4 bases; nucleotides outside the gene matches: 13. CDR3 coding DNA: TGTGCCAGCAGCTTGTCCCTTTTAACTAGCGGGGAAGCCACCGGGGAGCTGTTTTTT. Translation gives CASSLSLLTSGEATGELFF.

The chain combines TRBV29-1 with TRBJ1-1, with a weak D call TRBD1 (6 bases). This CDR3 contains 14 residues. Trimming shortened V by 7 bases and J by 0 bases, and 15 bases separated the two germline ends. Per germline, CDR1 SQVTM and CDR2 ANQGSEA. The DNA for the CDR3 is TGCAGCGCTGTTGTTGGGACAATGAACACTGAAGCTTTCTTT. This encodes CSAVVGTMNTEAFF.